Here is one T cell receptor beta chain with its context. This sample stems from a study of T cell changes during pregnancy in multiple sclerosis. Only in-frame clones appear in the TCRdb table, and some are missing; sequencing was by immunoSEQ multiplex PCR. Of more than 40,000 clones in the sample, 89% were seen once. CDR3 length: 13 amino acids. Germline CDR1 is MDHEN and CDR2 is SYDVKM. V was pared by 8 bases and J by 4 bases, with 14 bases between. Sequencing used CD4+ T cells from peripheral blood mononuclear cells, obtained in the first trimester of pregnancy. The gene calls are TRBV28 and TRBJ1-2, with D perhaps matching TRBD1 (5 bases). The receptor comes from a female donor with multiple sclerosis, enrolled in a pregnancy study. The CDR3 nucleotides are TGTGCCAGCGCCCAGGGAGGGCCCTATGGCTACACCTTC. The encoded protein is CASAQGGPYGYTF.